This section outlines one TCR beta chain sequence together with its context. The CDR3 runs 14 residues. Germline V gene sequence: CDR1 SGHRS, CDR2 YFSETQ. Trimming pared 4 bases from V and 1 base from J, leaving 11 bases between. Per the authors' pipeline: Scientists estimated how many nucleated cells there were by amplifying reference gene primers. The repertoire was sequenced with immunoSEQ multiplex PCR; TCRdb's copy has only in-frame clones and lacks some. The V and J calls and the clone size are those of that table, but D and trimming were determined from the DNA. This sample yields around 150,000 clones, of which around 85% are seen a single time; roughly 3% belongs to the top ten. This sample stems from a study of blood T cell repertoires in COVID-19. Study at large: In each case, the material was cDNA or gDNA derived from T cells, B-cell-depleted T cells, or PBMCs.

The TCR comes from a man between 65 and 85 years old with acute or convalescent COVID-19. Sequencing was done on a sample of peripheral blood. The rearrangement joins TRBV5-1 to TRBJ1-1, with unresolved D. CDR3 DNA sequence: TGCGCCAGCAGCCCTCTAGCGGGGAACACTGAAGCTTTCTTT. This codes for CASSPLAGNTEAFF.